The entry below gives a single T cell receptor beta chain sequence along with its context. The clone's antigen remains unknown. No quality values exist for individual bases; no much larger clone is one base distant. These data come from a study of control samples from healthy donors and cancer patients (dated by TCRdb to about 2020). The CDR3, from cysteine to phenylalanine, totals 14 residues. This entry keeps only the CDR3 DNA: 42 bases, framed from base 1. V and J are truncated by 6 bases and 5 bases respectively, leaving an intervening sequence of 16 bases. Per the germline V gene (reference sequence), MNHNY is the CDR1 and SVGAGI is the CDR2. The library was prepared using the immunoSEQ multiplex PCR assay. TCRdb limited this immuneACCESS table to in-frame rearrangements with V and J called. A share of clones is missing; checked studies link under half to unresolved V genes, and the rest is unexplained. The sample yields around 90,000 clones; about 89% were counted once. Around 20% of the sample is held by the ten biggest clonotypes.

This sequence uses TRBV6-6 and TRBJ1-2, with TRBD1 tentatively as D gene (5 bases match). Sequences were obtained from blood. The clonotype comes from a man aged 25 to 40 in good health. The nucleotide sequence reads TGTGCCAGCAGCCTTAATGGGGCCATATATGGCTACACCTTC. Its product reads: CASSLNGAIYGYTF.